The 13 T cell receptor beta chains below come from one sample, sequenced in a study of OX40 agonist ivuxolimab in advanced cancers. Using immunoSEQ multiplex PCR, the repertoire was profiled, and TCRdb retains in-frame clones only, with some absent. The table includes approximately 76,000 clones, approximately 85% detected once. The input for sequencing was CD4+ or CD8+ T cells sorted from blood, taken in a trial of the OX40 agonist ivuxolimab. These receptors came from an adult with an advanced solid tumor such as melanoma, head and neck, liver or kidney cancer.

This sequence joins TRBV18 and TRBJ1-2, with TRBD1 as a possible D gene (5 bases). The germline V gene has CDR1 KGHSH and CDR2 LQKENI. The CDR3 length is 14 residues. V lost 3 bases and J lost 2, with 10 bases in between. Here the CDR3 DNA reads TGTGCCAGCTCACCCGGGACGGCAAACTATGGCTACACCTTC. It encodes CASSPGTANYGYTF.

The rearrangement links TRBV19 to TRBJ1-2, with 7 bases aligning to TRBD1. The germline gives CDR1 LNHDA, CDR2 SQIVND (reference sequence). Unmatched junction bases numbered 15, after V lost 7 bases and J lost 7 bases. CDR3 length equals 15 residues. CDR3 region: CASTSQSTGRGGYTF. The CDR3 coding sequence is TGTGCCAGTACCTCACAATCGACAGGGAGGGGTGGCTACACCTTC.

CDR3 bases: TGTGCCAGCAGCTTAAAGTCGGGAGACAATTCACCCCTCCACTTT. This sequence encodes CASSLKSGDNSPLHF. This sequence joins TRBV7-2 and TRBJ1-6; D gene uncertain. Germline CDR1 SGHTA, CDR2 FQGNSA. V was cut by 2 bases and J by 7 bases, with 12 bases left in between. This CDR3 comprises 15 residues. Full variable domain (missing parts from reference TRBV7-2 and TRBJ1-6): GAGVSQSPSNKVTEKGKDVELRCDPISGHTALYWYRQSLGQGLEFLIYFQGNSAPDKSGLPSDRFSAERTGGSVSTLTIQRTQQEDSAVYLCASSLKSGDNSPLHFGNGTRLTVT.

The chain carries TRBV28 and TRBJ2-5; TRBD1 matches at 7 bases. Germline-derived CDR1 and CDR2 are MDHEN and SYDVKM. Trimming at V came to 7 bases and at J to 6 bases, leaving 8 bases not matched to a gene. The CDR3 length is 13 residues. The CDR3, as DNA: TGTGCCAGCAAAGGACAGGAGGTGAAGACCCAGTACTTC. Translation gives CASKGQEVKTQYF.

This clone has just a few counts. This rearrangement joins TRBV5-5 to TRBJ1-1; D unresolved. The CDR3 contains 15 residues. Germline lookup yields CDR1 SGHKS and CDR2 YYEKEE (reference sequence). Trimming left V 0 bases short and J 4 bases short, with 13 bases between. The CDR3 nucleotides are TGTGCCAGCAGCTTGGAAGGGCAAACGGGCACTGAAGCTTTCTTT. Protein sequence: CASSLEGQTGTEAFF.

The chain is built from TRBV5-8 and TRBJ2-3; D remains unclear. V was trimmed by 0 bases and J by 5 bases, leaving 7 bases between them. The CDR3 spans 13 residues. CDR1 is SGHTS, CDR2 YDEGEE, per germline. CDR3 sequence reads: CASSLEVRDTQYF. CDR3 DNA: TGTGCCAGCAGCTTGGAGGTCAGAGATACGCAGTATTTT.

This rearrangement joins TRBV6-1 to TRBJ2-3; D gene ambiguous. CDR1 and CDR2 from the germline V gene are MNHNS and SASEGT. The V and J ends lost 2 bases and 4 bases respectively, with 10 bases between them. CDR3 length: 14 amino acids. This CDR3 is CASSEFPGADTQYF. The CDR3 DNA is TGTGCCAGCAGTGAATTCCCCGGTGCAGATACGCAGTATTTT.

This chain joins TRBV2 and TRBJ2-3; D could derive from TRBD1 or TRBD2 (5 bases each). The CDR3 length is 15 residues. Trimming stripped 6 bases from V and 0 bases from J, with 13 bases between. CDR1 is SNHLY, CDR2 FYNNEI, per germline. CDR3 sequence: CASSPTRQSTDTQYF. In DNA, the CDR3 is TGTGCCAGCAGCCCTACTAGACAGAGCACAGATACGCAGTATTTT.

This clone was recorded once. The CDR3 here is CASSLGWGASNTEAFF. The CDR3 DNA sequence: TGTGCCAGCAGCTTAGGGTGGGGAGCCTCGAACACTGAAGCTTTCTTT. The rearrangement joins TRBV13 to TRBJ1-1; D gene uncertain. V lost 0 bases, J lost 1 base, and 12 bases lay in between. The CDR3 has 16 residues. From germline, CDR1 is PRHDT and CDR2 FYEKMQ (reference sequence).

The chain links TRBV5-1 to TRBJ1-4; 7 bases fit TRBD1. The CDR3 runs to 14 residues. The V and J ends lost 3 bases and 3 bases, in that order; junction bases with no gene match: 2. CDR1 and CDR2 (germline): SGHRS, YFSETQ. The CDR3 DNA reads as TGCGCCAGCAGCTCCGGGACAGCTAATGAAAAACTGTTTTTT. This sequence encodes CASSSGTANEKLFF.

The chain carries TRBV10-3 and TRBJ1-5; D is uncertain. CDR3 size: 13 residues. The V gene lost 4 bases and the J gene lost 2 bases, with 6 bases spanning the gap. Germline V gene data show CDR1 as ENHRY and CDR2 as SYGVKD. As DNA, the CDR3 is TGTGCCATCAGTGGCAACGGCAATCAGCCCCAGCATTTT. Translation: CAISGNGNQPQHF.

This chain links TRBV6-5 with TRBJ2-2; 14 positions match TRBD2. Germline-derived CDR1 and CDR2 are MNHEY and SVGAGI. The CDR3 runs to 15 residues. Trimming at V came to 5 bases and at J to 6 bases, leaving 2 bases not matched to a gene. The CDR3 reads CASSRTSGGSGELFF. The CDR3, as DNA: TGTGCCAGCAGTCGGACTAGCGGGGGGTCCGGGGAGCTGTTTTTT.

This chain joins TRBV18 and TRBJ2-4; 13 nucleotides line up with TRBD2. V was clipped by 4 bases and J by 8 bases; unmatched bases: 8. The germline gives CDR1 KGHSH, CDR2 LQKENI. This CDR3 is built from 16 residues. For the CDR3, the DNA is TGTGCCAGCTCACTCTACACTAGCGGGGGGGCCGACATTCAGTACTTC. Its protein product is CASSLYTSGGADIQYF.